What follows is one T cell receptor beta chain and its context. The entry originates in a study of T cell responses to AZD1222 COVID-19 vaccine. Trimming pared 3 bases from V and 2 bases from J, leaving 22 bases between. The CDR3 consists of 19 residues. Germline lookup yields CDR1 ENHRY and CDR2 SYGVKD. Data came from immunoSEQ multiplex PCR; TCRdb stores just in-frame clones and leaves some out. The sample holds about 93,000 clones; approximately 86% are singletons and the top ten take over 7.5%. The sample here was peripheral blood, taken on day 0 of AZD1222 vaccination. The chain combines TRBV10-3 with TRBJ2-2; D unclear. The clonotype was recovered from an adult in good health. CDR3 sequence: CAISEGAGRPAYNTGELFF. The DNA of the CDR3 is TGTGCCATCAGTGAAGGCGCAGGCCGACCGGCCTATAACACCGGGGAGCTGTTTTTT.